The source of this TCR beta chain is a study of blood T cell repertoires in COVID-19. Across the study: COVID-19 samples collected from the United States, Italy and Spain covered acute and convalescent phases.

The CDR3 consists of 14 residues. Germline values: CDR1 LNHDA, CDR2 SQIVND (reference sequence). The ends were cut back, 9 bases at V and 5 bases at J, with 18 bases in the middle. Here immunoSEQ multiplex PCR was the method, and the copy in TCRdb shows in-frame clones only, minus some. The sample shows 35,000 to 40,000 clones, approximately 80% of them seen only once. This clonotype originated in a man aged 70-80 years with acute or convalescent COVID-19. Sample: peripheral blood. The chain has TRBV19 and TRBJ2-3; D possibly corresponds to TRBD1 (6 bases). The CDR3 protein is CASRHVQGLDTQYF. For the CDR3, the DNA is TGTGCCAGCAGACACGTTCAGGGGTTAGATACGCAGTATTTT.